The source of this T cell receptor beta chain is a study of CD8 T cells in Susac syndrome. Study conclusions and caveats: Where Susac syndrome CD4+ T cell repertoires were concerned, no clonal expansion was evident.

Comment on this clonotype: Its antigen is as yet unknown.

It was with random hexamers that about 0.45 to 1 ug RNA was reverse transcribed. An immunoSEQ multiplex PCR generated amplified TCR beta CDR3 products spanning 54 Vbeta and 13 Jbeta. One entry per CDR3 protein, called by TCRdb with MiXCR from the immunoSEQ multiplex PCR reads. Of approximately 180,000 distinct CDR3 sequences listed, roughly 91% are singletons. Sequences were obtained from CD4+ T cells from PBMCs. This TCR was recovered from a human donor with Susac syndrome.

The CDR3 region has the DNA TGCAGTGCCTTCTCCGGGTCCGGGAACGCCTACAATGAGCAGTTCTTC. It specifies CSAFSGSGNAYNEQFF. The chain has TRBV20-1 and TRBJ2-1; TRBD2 might be the D (5 bases). This CDR3 region has 16 residues. V lost 6 bases and J lost 2, with 20 bases in between. Germline CDR1 and CDR2: DFQATT and SNEGSKA (reference sequence).